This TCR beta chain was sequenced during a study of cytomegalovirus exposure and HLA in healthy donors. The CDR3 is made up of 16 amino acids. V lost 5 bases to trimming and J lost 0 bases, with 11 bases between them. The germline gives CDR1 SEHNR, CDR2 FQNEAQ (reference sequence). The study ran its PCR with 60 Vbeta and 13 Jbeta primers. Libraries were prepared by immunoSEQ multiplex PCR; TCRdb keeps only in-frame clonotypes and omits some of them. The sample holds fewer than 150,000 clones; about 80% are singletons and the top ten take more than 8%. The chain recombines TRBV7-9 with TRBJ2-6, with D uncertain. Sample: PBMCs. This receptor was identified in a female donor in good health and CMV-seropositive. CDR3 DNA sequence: TGTGCCAGCAGCGCACGCTCGAGCTCTGGGGCCAACGTCCTGACTTTC. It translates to CASSARSSSGANVLTF.